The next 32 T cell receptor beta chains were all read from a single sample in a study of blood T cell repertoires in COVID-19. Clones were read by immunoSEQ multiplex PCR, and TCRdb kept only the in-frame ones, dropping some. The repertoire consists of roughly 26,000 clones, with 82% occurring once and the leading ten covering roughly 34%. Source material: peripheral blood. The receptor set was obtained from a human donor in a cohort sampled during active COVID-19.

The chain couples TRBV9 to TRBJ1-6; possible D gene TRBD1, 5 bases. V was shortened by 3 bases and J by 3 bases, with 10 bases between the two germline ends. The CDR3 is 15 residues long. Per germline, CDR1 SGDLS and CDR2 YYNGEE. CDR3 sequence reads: CASSAQENYNSPLHF. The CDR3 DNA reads TGTGCCAGCAGCGCACAGGAAAACTATAATTCACCCCTCCACTTT.

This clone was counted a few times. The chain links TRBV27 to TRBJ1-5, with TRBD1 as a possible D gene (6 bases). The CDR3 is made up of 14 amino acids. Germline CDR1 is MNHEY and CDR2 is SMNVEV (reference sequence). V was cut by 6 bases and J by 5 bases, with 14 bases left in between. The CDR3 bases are TGTGCCAGCAGGAAACAGGGTTCCTATCAGCCCCAGCATTTT. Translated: CASRKQGSYQPQHF.

This CDR3 is CASSSRGLAGGPQFF. As DNA, the CDR3 is TGTGCCAGCAGCTCTAGGGGACTAGCGGGAGGGCCTCAGTTCTTC. The chain has TRBV9 and TRBJ2-1; TRBD2 matches 16 bases. Germline V lookup: CDR1 SGDLS, CDR2 YYNGEE. The CDR3 is made up of 15 amino acids. V shed 4 bases and J 13 bases; nucleotides not matched to a gene: 8.

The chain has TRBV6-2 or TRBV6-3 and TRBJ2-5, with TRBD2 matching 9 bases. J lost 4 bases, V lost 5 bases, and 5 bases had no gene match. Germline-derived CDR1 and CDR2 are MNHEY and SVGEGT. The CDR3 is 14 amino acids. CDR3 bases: TGTGCCAGCAGTCGGCAACTAGCGGGAGAGACCCAGTACTTC. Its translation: CASSRQLAGETQYF.

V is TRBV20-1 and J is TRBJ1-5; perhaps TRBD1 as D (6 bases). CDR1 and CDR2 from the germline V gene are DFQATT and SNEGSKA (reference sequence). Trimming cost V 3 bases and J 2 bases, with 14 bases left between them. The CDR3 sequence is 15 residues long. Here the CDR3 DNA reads TGCAGTGCTAGTCGAGGGGAGGGGGGCAATCAGCCCCAGCATTTT. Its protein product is CSASRGEGGNQPQHF.

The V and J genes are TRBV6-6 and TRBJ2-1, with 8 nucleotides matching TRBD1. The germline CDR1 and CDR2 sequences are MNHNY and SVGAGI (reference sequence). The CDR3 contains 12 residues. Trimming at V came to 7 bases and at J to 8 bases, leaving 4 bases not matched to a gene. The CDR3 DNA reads TGTGCCAGCACCCAGACAGGGGATGAGCAGTTCTTC. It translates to CASTQTGDEQFF.

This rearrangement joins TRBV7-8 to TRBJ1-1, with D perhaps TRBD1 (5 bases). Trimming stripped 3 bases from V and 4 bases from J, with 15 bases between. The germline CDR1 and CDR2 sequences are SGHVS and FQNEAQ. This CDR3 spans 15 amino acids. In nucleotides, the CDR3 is TGTGCCAGCAGCTTGAGGAGGGGCCGGGGCACTGAAGCTTTCTTT. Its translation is CASSLRRGRGTEAFF.

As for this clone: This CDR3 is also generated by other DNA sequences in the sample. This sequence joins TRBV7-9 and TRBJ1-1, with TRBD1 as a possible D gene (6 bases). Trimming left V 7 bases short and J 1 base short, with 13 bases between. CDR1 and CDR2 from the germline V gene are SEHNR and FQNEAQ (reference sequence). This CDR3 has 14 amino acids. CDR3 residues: CASNPWGQNTEAFF. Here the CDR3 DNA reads TGTGCCAGCAACCCGTGGGGACAGAACACTGAAGCTTTCTTT.

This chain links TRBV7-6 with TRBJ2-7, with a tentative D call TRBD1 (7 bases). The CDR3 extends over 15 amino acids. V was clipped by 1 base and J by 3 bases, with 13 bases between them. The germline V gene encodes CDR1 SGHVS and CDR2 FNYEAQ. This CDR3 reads CASSLVAGGHYEQYF. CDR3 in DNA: TGTGCCAGCAGCTTAGTGGCAGGGGGGCACTACGAGCAGTACTTC.

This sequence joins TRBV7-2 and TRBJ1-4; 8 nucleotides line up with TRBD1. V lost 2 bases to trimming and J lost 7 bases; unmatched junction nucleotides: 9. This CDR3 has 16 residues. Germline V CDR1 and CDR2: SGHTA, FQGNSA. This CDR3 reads CASSLILGTGSEKLFF. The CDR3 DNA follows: TGTGCCAGCAGCTTAATTTTGGGGACAGGTTCTGAAAAACTGTTTTTT.

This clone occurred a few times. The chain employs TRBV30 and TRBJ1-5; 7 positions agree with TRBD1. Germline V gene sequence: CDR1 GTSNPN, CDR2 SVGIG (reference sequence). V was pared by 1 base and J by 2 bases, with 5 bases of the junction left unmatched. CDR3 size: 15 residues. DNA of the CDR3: TGTGCCTGGAGTGGGACAGGCCTGGGCAATCAGCCCCAGCATTTT. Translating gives CAWSGTGLGNQPQHF. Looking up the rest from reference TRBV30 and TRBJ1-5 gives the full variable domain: SQTIHQWPATLVQPVGSPLSLECTVEGTSNPNLYWYRQAAGRGLQLLFYSVGIGQISSEVPQNLSASRPQDRQFILSSKKLLLSDSGFYLCAWSGTGLGNQPQHFGDGTRLSIL.

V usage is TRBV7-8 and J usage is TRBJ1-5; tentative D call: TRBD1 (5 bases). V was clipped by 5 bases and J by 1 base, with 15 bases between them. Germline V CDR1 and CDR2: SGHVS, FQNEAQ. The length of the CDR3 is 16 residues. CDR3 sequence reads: CASSPPRGGSNQPQHF. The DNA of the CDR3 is TGTGCCAGCAGCCCCCCGAGGGGAGGGAGCAATCAGCCCCAGCATTTT.

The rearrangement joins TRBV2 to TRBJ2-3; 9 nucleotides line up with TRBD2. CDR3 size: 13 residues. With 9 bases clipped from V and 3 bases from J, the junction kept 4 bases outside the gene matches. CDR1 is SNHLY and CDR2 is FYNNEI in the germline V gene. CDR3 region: CASVRGGTDTQYF. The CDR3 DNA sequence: TGTGCCAGTGTGCGGGGGGGGACAGATACGCAGTATTTT.

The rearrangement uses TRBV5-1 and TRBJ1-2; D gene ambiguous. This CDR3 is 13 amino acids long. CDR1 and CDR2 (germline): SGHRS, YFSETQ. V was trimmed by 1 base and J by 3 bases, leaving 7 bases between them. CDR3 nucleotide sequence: TGCGCCAGCAGCTTGAACGGAGACTATGGCTACACCTTC. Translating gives CASSLNGDYGYTF. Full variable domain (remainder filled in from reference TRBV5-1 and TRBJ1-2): KAGVTQTPRYLIKTRGQQVTLSCSPISGHRSVSWYQQTPGQGLQFLFEYFSETQRNKGNFPGRFSGRQFSNSRSEMNVSTLELGDSALYLCASSLNGDYGYTFGSGTRLTVV.

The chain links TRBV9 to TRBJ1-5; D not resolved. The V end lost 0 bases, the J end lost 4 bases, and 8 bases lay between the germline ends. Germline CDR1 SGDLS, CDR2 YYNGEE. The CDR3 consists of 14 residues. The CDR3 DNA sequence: TGTGCCAGCAGCGTAGATTCGGAGAATCAGCCCCAGCATTTT. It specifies CASSVDSENQPQHF.

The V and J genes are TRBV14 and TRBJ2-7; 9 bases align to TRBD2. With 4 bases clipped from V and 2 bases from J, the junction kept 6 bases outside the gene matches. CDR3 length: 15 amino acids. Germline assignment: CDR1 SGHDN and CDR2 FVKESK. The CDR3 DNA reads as TGTGCCAGCAGCCCTTGGACTAGCGAGGCCTACGAGCAGTACTTC. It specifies CASSPWTSEAYEQYF.

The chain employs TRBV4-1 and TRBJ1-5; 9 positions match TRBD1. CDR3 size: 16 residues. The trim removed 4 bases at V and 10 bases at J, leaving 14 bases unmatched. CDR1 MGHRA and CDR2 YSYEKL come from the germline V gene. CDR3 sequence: CASSPGQGIRLGPQHF. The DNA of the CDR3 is TGCGCCAGCAGCCCCGGACAGGGGATTCGGCTAGGTCCCCAGCATTTT.

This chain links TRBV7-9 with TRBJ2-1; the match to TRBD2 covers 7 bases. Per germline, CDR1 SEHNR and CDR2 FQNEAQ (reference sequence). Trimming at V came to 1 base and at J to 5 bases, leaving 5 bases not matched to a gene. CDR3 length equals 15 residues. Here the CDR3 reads CASSLGAGADNEQFF. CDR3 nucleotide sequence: TGTGCCAGCAGCTTAGGGGCGGGAGCAGACAATGAGCAGTTCTTC.

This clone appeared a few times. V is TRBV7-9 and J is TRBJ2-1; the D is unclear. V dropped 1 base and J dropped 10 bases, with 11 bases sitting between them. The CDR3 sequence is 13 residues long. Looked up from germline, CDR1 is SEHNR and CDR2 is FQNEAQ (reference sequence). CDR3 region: CASSLEVPGEQFF. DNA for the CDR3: TGTGCCAGCAGCTTAGAAGTACCCGGGGAGCAGTTCTTC.

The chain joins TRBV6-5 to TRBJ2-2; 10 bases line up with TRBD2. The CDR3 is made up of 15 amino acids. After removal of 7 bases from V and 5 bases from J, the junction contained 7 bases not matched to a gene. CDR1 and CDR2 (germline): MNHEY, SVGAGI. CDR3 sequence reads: CASISSGGSTGELFF. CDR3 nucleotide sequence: TGTGCCAGCATCAGTAGCGGGGGGTCAACCGGGGAGCTGTTTTTT.

The CDR3 loop reads CASSYGGGGELFF. The CDR3 DNA sequence: TGTGCCAGCAGTTACGGCGGTGGCGGGGAGCTGTTTTTT. The chain links TRBV6-6 to TRBJ2-2; D unclear. The CDR3 length is 13 residues. Germline V gene sequence: CDR1 MNHNY, CDR2 SVGAGI (reference sequence). V shed 2 bases and J shed 7 bases, with 8 bases lying between them.

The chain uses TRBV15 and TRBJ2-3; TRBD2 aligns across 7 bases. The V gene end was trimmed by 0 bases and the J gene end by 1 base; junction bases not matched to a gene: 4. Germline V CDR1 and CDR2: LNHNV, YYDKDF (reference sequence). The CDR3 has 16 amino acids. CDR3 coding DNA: TGTGCCACCAGCAGAGATGGGGGGGTGGGCACAGATACGCAGTATTTT. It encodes CATSRDGGVGTDTQYF. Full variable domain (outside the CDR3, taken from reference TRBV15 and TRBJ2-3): DAMVIQNPRYQVTQFGKPVTLSCSQTLNHNVMYWYQQKSSQAPKLLFHYYDKDFNNEADTPDNFQSRRPNTSFCFLDIRSPGLGDTAMYLCATSRDGGVGTDTQYFGPGTRLTVL.

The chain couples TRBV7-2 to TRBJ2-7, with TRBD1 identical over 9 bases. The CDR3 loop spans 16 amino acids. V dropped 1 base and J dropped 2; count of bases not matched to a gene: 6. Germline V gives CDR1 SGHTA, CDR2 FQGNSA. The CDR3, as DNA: TGTGCCAGCAGCTTAGGGGTTGGGACAGGGACCTACGAGCAGTACTTC. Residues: CASSLGVGTGTYEQYF.

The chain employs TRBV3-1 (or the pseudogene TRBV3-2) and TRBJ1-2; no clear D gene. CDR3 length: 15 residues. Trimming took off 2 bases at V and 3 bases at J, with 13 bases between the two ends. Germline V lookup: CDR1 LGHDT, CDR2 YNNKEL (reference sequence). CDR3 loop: CASSQSPDTDYGYTF. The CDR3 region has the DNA TGTGCCAGCAGCCAAAGCCCCGACACTGACTATGGCTACACCTTC.

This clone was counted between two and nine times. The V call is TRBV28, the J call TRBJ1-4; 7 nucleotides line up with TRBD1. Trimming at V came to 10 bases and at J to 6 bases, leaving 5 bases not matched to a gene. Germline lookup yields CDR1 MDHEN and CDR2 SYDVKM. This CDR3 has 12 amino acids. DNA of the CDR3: TGTGCCACCTGGACAGGTGATGAAAAACTGTTTTTT. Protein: CATWTGDEKLFF.

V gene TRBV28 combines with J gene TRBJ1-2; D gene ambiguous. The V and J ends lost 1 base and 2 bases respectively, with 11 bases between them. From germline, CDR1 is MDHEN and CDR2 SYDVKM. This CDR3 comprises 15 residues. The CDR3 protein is CASSLLEGPNYGYTF. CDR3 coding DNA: TGTGCCAGCAGTTTATTGGAGGGCCCCAACTATGGCTACACCTTC.

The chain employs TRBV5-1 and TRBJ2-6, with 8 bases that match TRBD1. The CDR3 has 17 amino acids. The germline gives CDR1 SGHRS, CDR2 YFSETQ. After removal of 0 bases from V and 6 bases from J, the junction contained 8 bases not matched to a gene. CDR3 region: CASSLVRTGIEANVLTF. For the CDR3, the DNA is TGCGCCAGCAGCTTGGTAAGGACAGGGATTGAGGCCAACGTCCTGACTTTC.

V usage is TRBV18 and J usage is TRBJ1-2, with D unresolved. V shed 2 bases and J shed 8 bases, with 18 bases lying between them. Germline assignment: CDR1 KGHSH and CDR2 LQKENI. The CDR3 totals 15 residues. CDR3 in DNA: TGTGCCAGCTCACCAAGAAGTTCCCCCGACGGGGGCTACACCTTC. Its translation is CASSPRSSPDGGYTF.

CDR3: CASSEWSSGGARTDTQYF. The CDR3 DNA follows: TGTGCCAGCAGTGAATGGAGTAGCGGGGGGGCTCGCACAGATACGCAGTATTTT. The chain joins TRBV25-1 to TRBJ2-3, with 11 bases that match TRBD2. The germline V gene has CDR1 MGHDK and CDR2 SYGVNS. With V trimmed by 1 base and J by 1 base, 7 bases remained unmatched. This CDR3 comprises 18 residues.

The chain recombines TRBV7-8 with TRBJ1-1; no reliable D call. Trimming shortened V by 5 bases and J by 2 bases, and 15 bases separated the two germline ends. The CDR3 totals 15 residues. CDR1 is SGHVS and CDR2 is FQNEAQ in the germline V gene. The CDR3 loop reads CASSPAKGANTEAFF. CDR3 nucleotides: TGTGCCAGCAGCCCTGCAAAGGGAGCTAACACTGAAGCTTTCTTT.

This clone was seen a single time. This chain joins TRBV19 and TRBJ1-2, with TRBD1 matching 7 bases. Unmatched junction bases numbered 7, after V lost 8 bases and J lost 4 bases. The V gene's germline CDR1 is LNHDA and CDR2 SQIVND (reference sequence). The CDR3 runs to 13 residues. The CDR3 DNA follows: TGTGCCAGTGTTGACAGGGTCGGCTATGGCTACACCTTC. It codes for CASVDRVGYGYTF. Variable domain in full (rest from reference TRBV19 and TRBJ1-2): DGGITQSPKYLFRKEGQNVTLSCEQNLNHDAMYWYRQDPGQGLRLIYYSQIVNDFQKGDIAEGYSVSREKKESFPLTVTSAQKNPTAFYLCASVDRVGYGYTFGSGTRLTVV.

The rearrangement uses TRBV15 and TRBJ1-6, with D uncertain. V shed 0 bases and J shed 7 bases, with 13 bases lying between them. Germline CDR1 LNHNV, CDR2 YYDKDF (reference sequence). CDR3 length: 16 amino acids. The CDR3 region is CATSRDRWQVNSPLHF. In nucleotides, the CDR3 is TGTGCCACCAGCAGAGATCGATGGCAGGTGAATTCACCCCTCCACTTT.